This T cell receptor beta chain was found in a study of identical twins (dated by TCRdb to 2015 to 2016). For the wider study: To test whether fetal clonotypes persist, this study deep-sequenced TCR alpha and beta repertoires from monozygotic twins, from unrelated adults of various ages, and from cord blood. To rule out contamination, replicate twin experiments were performed at different times with different library preparation protocols.

Broader findings and caveats from the paper: Out-of-frame TCR alpha sequences shared between twins showed an excess of low generation-probability sequences compared with coincidental sharing between unrelated individuals. Invariant T cells such as MAIT and iNKT could partly confound zero-insertion analyses, though diverse VJ usage argued against this for most clonotypes. The excess sharing between twins in beta out-of-frame sequences was weaker because fewer shared sequences reduced the signal-to-noise ratio. In monozygotic twins, recombination models systematically underestimated out-of-frame TCR alpha sharing, but the models matched the sharing seen between unrelated individuals. Because the same donors could not be followed over many years, the conclusions relied on cross-sectional statistical analysis. Abundant cord blood beta clonotypes had fewer insertions, young adult naive repertoires showed a similar but weaker trend, and memory repertoires showed no such trend.

Every donor was a healthy Caucasian. The twin cohort comprised three pairs of female monozygotic twins, all aged roughly 18 to 30 years. Positive isolation kits from Invitrogen were used to isolate CD4+ and CD8+ T cell populations. Ends trimmed: V by 3 bases, J by 5 bases; bases unmatched to a gene: 12. The germline V gene supplies CDR1 MNHEY and CDR2 SVGEGT. The CDR3 starts with the cysteine, ends with the phenylalanine, and has 17 residues. The read is trimmed to its CDR3 DNA, 51 bases read in frame from base 1. In regard to this clonotype: Its antigen is currently not known. No much larger clone exists at a distance of one base, and base qualities are not known.

Libraries were made using 5' RACE. The sequencer was an Illumina HiSeq 2000. Template switching introduced a universal primer binding site; the final cDNA contained a unique molecular identifier, enabling accurate counting of TCR cDNA molecules. First-strand cDNA for TCR alpha and beta chains was synthesized from specific primers in the conserved constant-segment region. To control for contamination, every cDNA library was double barcoded, receiving both a SMART-Mk sample barcode and Illumina barcodes. TruSeq adapter sequences, together with Illumina sample barcodes, were added in two successive PCR steps. The TCR alpha and beta cDNA libraries were sequenced on the Illumina HiSeq platform using custom primers. As for how the authors treated the data: Unique molecular identifiers were extracted from raw reads with MiGEC, and CDR3 positions were determined with MiXCR. For each individual, recombination models were inferred using an EM algorithm with the repgenHMM and IGoR tools. Shared clonotypes were analyzed with the tcR package in R, and sharing was normalized by the product of cloneset sizes. Out-of-frame nonproductive sequences were analyzed to study raw recombination free of thymic and clonal selection effects. Using fastp trimming at Q25 and MiXCR clonotype assembly, TCRdb reanalyzed the public sequencing data and kept in-frame beta chains. Under each unique CDR3 protein, matching rows form one entry showing the most common genes and DNA. The V and J calls, along with clone size, are taken from TCRdb and not from the paper's own processing. This sample is represented by 250,000 to 300,000 distinct CDR3 sequences; about 8.5% of them were singletons. The ten largest clones add up to about 3% of the sample.

These sequences were also reported in another study, on yellow fever vaccine responses in identical twins. That second report states: According to the authors, in identical twins the way T cells responded to vaccination appeared partly convergent and partly personalized. Focusing on identical twins, the study followed the T cell clones that responded to the vaccine, and did so with precision.

This chain is built from TRBV6-2 or TRBV6-3 and TRBJ2-1, with 8 junctional bases fitting TRBD2. This receptor was identified in a woman between 18 and 29 years old in good health. Sequencing input: CD8+ T cells sorted from blood. The nucleotide sequence reads as follows: TGTGCCAGCAGTTATCTCCTTAGACGGGAGGGGAACAATGAGCAGTTCTTC. The resulting protein is CASSYLLRREGNNEQFF.